This T cell receptor beta chain is drawn from a study of shared clonotypes between healthy human individuals. On this clone: Other DNA sequences in the same sample also yield this CDR3.

Only CD45RO-negative cells positively selected for CCR7 counted as naive CD8 cells, so terminally differentiated effector memory CD45RA+ cells were excluded. Sequenced by immunoSEQ multiplex PCR; TCRdb stores in-frame clones only, minus some. The sample lists some 2.1 million clones; just under 95% were seen once. The sample consisted of naive CD8+ T cells from PBMCs. This clonotype was sampled from a man aged 18 to 30 in good health. Some clones in this sample may be carry-over from other donors' samples.

The CDR3 sequence: CSVGTSYEQYF. CDR3 in DNA: TGCAGCGTGGGGACCTCCTACGAGCAGTACTTC. The rearrangement links TRBV29-1 to TRBJ2-7; possibly TRBD1 or TRBD2 for D (5 bases each). Trimming took 6 bases from V and 0 from J, leaving 6 bases between them. The CDR3 is 11 residues long. In germline, CDR1 is SQVTM, CDR2 ANQGSEA.